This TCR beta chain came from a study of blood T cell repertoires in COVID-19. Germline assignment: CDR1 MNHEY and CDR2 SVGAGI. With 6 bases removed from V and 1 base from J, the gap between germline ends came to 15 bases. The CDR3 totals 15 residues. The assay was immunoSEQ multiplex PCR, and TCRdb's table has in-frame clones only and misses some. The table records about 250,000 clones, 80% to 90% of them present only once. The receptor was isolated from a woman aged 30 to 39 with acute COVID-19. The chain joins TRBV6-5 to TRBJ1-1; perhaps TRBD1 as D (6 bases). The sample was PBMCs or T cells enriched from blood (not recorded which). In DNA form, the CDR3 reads TGTGCCAGCAGCCTACAGGGAGAGTCGAACACTGAAGCTTTCTTT. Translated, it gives CASSLQGESNTEAFF.